The 3 T cell receptor beta chains reported below all come from one sample, sequenced in a study of neurological immune-mediated disorders. TCRdb re-called the 5' RACE reads with MiXCR, one entry per CDR3 protein. The sample has over 15,000 distinct CDR3 sequences; around a quarter are singletons. Sequenced material: PBMCs. These receptors were obtained from a man over 45 with HTLV-1-associated myelopathy (HAM/TSP).

The chain has TRBV20-1 and TRBJ1-2; 10 bases are shared with TRBD1. V lost 1 base and J lost 2; bases outside the gene matches: 1. Germline V gives CDR1 DFQATT, CDR2 SNEGSKA (reference sequence). The CDR3 sequence is 14 residues long. The CDR3 region is CSARVDRGNYGYTF. The CDR3 nucleotides are TGCAGTGCTAGAGTGGACAGGGGGAACTATGGCTACACCTTC.

This clonotype is labeled medium-sized. The chain couples TRBV7-9 to TRBJ2-1; TRBD2 might be the D (6 bases). Germline V gives CDR1 SEHNR, CDR2 FQNEAQ (reference sequence). Trimming pared 5 bases from V and 12 bases from J, leaving 11 bases between. This CDR3 contains 11 residues. CDR3 nucleotide sequence: TGTGCCAGCAGCCGGGACTCGGGGCAGTTCTTC. Protein sequence: CASSRDSGQFF.

This clonotype is medium-sized within its sample. The chain recombines TRBV12-3 or TRBV12-4 with TRBJ2-1; D call uncertain. The CDR3 consists of 15 residues. V dropped 6 bases and J dropped 4 bases, with 16 bases sitting between them. The CDR3 nucleotides read TGTGCCAGCAGACGGAAAGCGTCGTATTACAATGAGCAGTTCTTC. It translates to CASRRKASYYNEQFF.